The 11 T cell receptor beta chains presented below share a single source sample, sequenced in a study of T cell repertoires in cytomegalovirus infection. For these TCRs, the target antigens are not known. TCRdb reanalysed the reads using MiXCR and keeps one entry per CDR3 protein. The data hold roughly 990,000 distinct CDR3 sequences, with around 31% observed a single time. The sample consisted of cultured CD8+ T cells from PBMCs, taken from culture after CMV antigen stimulation. Receptors originate from a human donor in good health (CMV status not recorded). Some clones in this sample may be carry-over from other donors' samples.

The rearrangement uses TRBV27 and TRBJ2-3, with a weak D call TRBD1 (7 bases). The CDR3 covers 13 residues. Germline CDR1 is MNHEY and CDR2 is SMNVEV (reference sequence). Trimming shortened V by 6 bases and J by 6 bases, and 13 bases separated the two germline ends. CDR3 bases: TGTGCCAGCAGCCAGGGGGGCATCGATACGCAGTATTTT. Protein product: CASSQGGIDTQYF.

This clonotype has only a few counts. The V and J genes are TRBV27 and TRBJ2-5; maybe TRBD2 (6 bases). Trimming removed 5 bases from V and 7 bases from J, with 20 bases in between. There are 15 residues in the CDR3. Germline-derived CDR1 and CDR2 are MNHEY and SMNVEV (reference sequence). CDR3 sequence reads: CASSLTGTGEGTQYF. The CDR3 DNA reads TGTGCCAGCAGTCTAACCGGGACGGGGGAAGGGACCCAGTACTTC.

In this sample, this clonotype turned up a few times. The rearrangement uses TRBV7-2 and TRBJ2-7; TRBD1 matches at 7 bases. The CDR3 length is 16 residues. Trimming took 5 bases from V and 2 from J; bases not matched to a gene: 12. Per germline, CDR1 SGHTA and CDR2 FQGNSA. CDR3 region: CASSPNHRDSTYEQYF. CDR3 coding DNA: TGTGCCAGCAGCCCTAACCACCGGGACAGTACCTACGAGCAGTACTTC.

This clonotype was detected only a few times. V is TRBV7-9 and J is TRBJ1-2; no clear D gene. CDR1 is SEHNR, CDR2 FQNEAQ, per germline (reference sequence). CDR3 size: 13 residues. The V gene lost 7 bases and the J gene lost 8 bases, with 17 bases spanning the gap. CDR3 loop: CASTIEAGGGYTF. In nucleotides, the CDR3 is TGTGCCAGCACCATTGAGGCAGGAGGAGGCTACACCTTC.

This clonotype was observed a handful of times. The V call is TRBV27, the J call TRBJ2-1, with 9 positions matching TRBD2. CDR3 size: 17 residues. In germline, CDR1 is MNHEY, CDR2 SMNVEV (reference sequence). The trim removed 0 bases at V and 0 bases at J, leaving 3 bases unmatched. The CDR3 reads CASSLSASGASYNEQFF. As DNA, the CDR3 is TGTGCCAGCAGTTTATCGGCTAGCGGGGCCTCCTACAATGAGCAGTTCTTC.

The gene calls are TRBV2 and TRBJ2-7; TRBD1 matches 7 bases. The trim removed 6 bases at V and 0 bases at J, leaving 8 bases unmatched. Looked up from germline, CDR1 is SNHLY and CDR2 is FYNNEI. The CDR3 contains 15 residues. This chain's CDR3 is CASSEDRPFSYEQYV. Here the CDR3 DNA reads TGTGCCAGCAGCGAGGACAGGCCTTTCTCCTACGAGCAGTACGTC.

This clonotype was counted between two and nine times. The chain employs TRBV19 and TRBJ1-5; the D gene is possibly TRBD1 (5 bases). The V and J ends lost 9 bases and 7 bases respectively, with 16 bases between them. Germline assignment: CDR1 LNHDA and CDR2 SQIVND (reference sequence). The CDR3 consists of 13 residues. In DNA form, the CDR3 reads TGTGCCAGCATGGGGGGATGGGGACAGCCCCAGCATTTT. Its protein product is CASMGGWGQPQHF.

The chain joins TRBV10-3 to TRBJ1-2; D gene ambiguous. CDR3 length: 12 amino acids. Trimming cost V 2 bases and J 5 bases, with 6 bases left between them. CDR1 is ENHRY, CDR2 SYGVKD, per germline. The DNA of the CDR3 is TGTGCCATCAGTGAGGGTGAATATGGCTACACCTTC. Protein: CAISEGEYGYTF.

This clonotype was found a few times. The V call is TRBV4-3, the J call TRBJ2-3, with 9 bases fitting TRBD1. CDR1 is LGHNA, CDR2 YSLEER, per germline. With V trimmed by 0 bases and J by 4 bases, 8 bases remained unmatched. The CDR3 spans 17 residues. The DNA for the CDR3 is TGCGCCAGCAGCCAAGACCTGGGGACAGGGATGTCAGATACGCAGTATTTT. This codes for CASSQDLGTGMSDTQYF.

The chain is built from TRBV7-6 and TRBJ1-2; 9 bases are a match to TRBD1. V shed 5 bases, J shed 3 bases, and the junction held 1 base outside the gene matches. Germline-derived CDR1 and CDR2 are SGHVS and FNYEAQ. This CDR3 is 13 amino acids long. The CDR3 sequence is CASSGDRDYGYTF. The CDR3 bases are TGTGCCAGCAGCGGGGACAGGGACTATGGCTACACCTTC.

In its sample, this clonotype was seen a few times. J is TRBJ1-5 and V is TRBV5-4; D is possibly TRBD1 (6 bases). Germline values: CDR1 SGHNT, CDR2 YYREEE (reference sequence). Between the trimmed V and J ends, which lost 5 bases and 4 bases, there was a span of 16 bases. The CDR3 extends over 15 amino acids. The CDR3 region is CASSYSGTPNQPQHF. The DNA for the CDR3 is TGTGCCAGCAGTTACTCCGGGACACCGAATCAGCCCCAGCATTTT.